Presented here are 25 T cell receptor beta chains from one specimen sequenced in a study of blood T cell repertoires in COVID-19. Profiling relied on immunoSEQ multiplex PCR, and the TCRdb table lists in-frame clones only, not all of them. The sample lists some 240,000 clones, 75% to 85% seen once, with 1.4% in the top ten. Sequencing used peripheral blood. All receptors derive from a woman aged 40 to 49 who had recovered from COVID-19.

The V gene is TRBV11-2, the J gene TRBJ2-7, with D perhaps matching TRBD2 (6 bases). This CDR3 spans 17 amino acids. V dropped 0 bases and J dropped 3 bases, with 18 bases sitting between them. The germline gives CDR1 SGHAT, CDR2 FQNNGV. CDR3 sequence: CASSLDELAANVYEQYF. CDR3 DNA: TGTGCCAGCAGCTTAGATGAGTTAGCGGCCAACGTCTACGAGCAGTACTTC.

V is TRBV6-2 or TRBV6-3 and J is TRBJ2-1; 7 bases fit TRBD1. V was clipped by 2 bases and J by 7 bases; unmatched bases: 5. Germline-derived CDR1 and CDR2 are MNHEY and SVGEGT. CDR3 length equals 14 residues. CDR3 DNA: TGTGCCAGCAGTTACCCACAGGGGATGAATGAGCAGTTCTTC. Its protein is CASSYPQGMNEQFF.

The CDR3 loop reads CASSRWGQGVGNEQFF. The CDR3, as DNA: TGTGCCAGCAGCCGTTGGGGACAGGGGGTTGGCAATGAGCAGTTCTTC. The gene calls are TRBV11-1 and TRBJ2-1; 11 bases line up with TRBD1. J lost 6 bases, V lost 5 bases, and 9 bases had no gene match. CDR1 is SGHAT and CDR2 is FQDESV in the germline V gene (reference sequence). The CDR3 is made up of 16 amino acids. The full variable domain, with the rest looked up from reference TRBV11-1 and TRBJ2-1, is EAEVAQSPRYKITEKSQAVAFWCDPISGHATLYWYRQILGQGPELLVQFQDESVVDDSQLPKDRFSAERLKGVDSTLKIQPAELGDSAMYLCASSRWGQGVGNEQFFGPGTRLTVL.

The chain uses TRBV19 and TRBJ1-6; 8 bases map to TRBD1. The germline V gene has CDR1 LNHDA and CDR2 SQIVND (reference sequence). The CDR3 extends over 15 amino acids. J lost 5 bases, V lost 5 bases, and 5 bases had no gene match. The CDR3 bases are TGTGCCAGTAGTGTCCGACAGGGGAATAATTCACCCCTCCACTTT. As protein: CASSVRQGNNSPLHF.

On this clone itself: Possible read error: a much larger clone is one base away. The CDR3, as DNA: TGTGCCAGCAGCTTGGGACAGGGATTCTACGAGCAGTACTTC. The encoded protein is CASSLGQGFYEQYF. This sequence joins TRBV11-3 and TRBJ2-7; 9 bases line up with TRBD1. V lost 3 bases, J lost 3 bases, and 3 bases stayed unmatched. The germline CDR1 and CDR2 sequences are SGHNT and YENEEA. This CDR3 region has 14 residues.

The chain uses TRBV7-2 and TRBJ2-7; no definite D call. Trimming removed 0 bases at V and 0 bases at J, with 3 bases between. Germline assignment: CDR1 SGHTA and CDR2 FQGNSA. This CDR3 is 13 amino acids long. The CDR3 region has the DNA TGTGCCAGCAGCTTAGCCCACTCCTACGAGCAGTACTTC. It yields the protein CASSLAHSYEQYF.

The chain couples TRBV10-3 to TRBJ2-7; possibly TRBD1 for D (6 bases). Germline CDR1 is ENHRY and CDR2 is SYGVKD. This CDR3 contains 12 residues. V shed 4 bases and J shed 3 bases, with 7 bases lying between them. CDR3 region: CAISGDNYEQYF. In DNA, the CDR3 is TGTGCCATCAGTGGGGACAACTACGAGCAGTACTTC.

The V call is TRBV5-5, the J call TRBJ1-2; 7 bases agree with TRBD1. This CDR3 spans 14 amino acids. The germline CDR1 and CDR2 sequences are SGHKS and YYEKEE (reference sequence). V lost 5 bases to trimming and J lost 5 bases; unmatched junction nucleotides: 9. CDR3 in amino acids: CASSNKGAGYGYTF. The CDR3 DNA follows: TGTGCCAGCAGTAATAAGGGGGCGGGTTATGGCTACACCTTC.

The V call is TRBV12-3 or TRBV12-4, the J call TRBJ1-6; D gene ambiguous. The CDR3 consists of 12 residues. The V gene lost 8 bases and the J gene lost 6 bases, with 8 bases spanning the gap. As DNA, the CDR3 is TGTGCCAGCTCGGGGTCTAATTCACCCCTCCACTTT. Protein: CASSGSNSPLHF.

V usage is TRBV6-6 and J usage is TRBJ1-1; TRBD1 might be the D (6 bases). CDR3 length: 14 residues. The germline V gene has CDR1 MNHNY and CDR2 SVGAGI (reference sequence). Trimming stripped 7 bases from V and 4 bases from J, with 16 bases between. This CDR3 reads CASTQGLKGTEAFF. Here the CDR3 DNA reads TGTGCCAGCACTCAGGGGCTAAAGGGCACTGAAGCTTTCTTT.

V gene TRBV7-2 combines with J gene TRBJ2-7; 13 nucleotides match TRBD2. The germline CDR1 and CDR2 sequences are SGHTA and FQGNSA. This CDR3 region has 15 residues. V gave up 4 bases and J gave up 3 bases; unmatched junction bases: 3. The CDR3 DNA reads as TGTGCCAGCAGCTCGCGACTAGCGGGGGGCTACGAGCAGTACTTC. Translated, it gives CASSSRLAGGYEQYF.

The chain links TRBV19 to TRBJ2-7, with 11 bases that match TRBD1. V lost 3 bases, J lost 6 bases, and 4 bases stayed unmatched. CDR1 is LNHDA, CDR2 SQIVND, per germline (reference sequence). This CDR3 is built from 14 residues. The CDR3: CASSMPGQGGEQYF. Here the CDR3 DNA reads TGTGCCAGTAGTATGCCGGGACAGGGGGGCGAGCAGTACTTC.

The chain combines TRBV4-3 with TRBJ2-7; weak D call: TRBD2 (6 bases). The CDR3 length is 15 residues. Germline CDR1 LGHNA, CDR2 YSLEER. Trimming shortened V by 1 base and J by 2 bases, and 12 bases separated the two germline ends. CDR3 loop: CASSQGLGTAYEQYF. For the CDR3, the DNA is TGCGCCAGCAGCCAAGGACTAGGGACGGCCTACGAGCAGTACTTC.

This clone was observed once. CDR3 coding DNA: TGTGCCAGCAGCCGCGGGGGGCCGCCCACCGGGGAGCTGTTTTTT. Its protein is CASSRGGPPTGELFF. V usage is TRBV7-2 and J usage is TRBJ2-2, with 8 bases aligning to TRBD2. This CDR3 has 15 amino acids. With 5 bases clipped from V and 4 bases from J, the junction kept 6 bases outside the gene matches. Germline V gives CDR1 SGHTA, CDR2 FQGNSA.

As to this clone: At the DNA level, this CDR3 is encoded by other sequences in the same sample as well. This chain joins TRBV30 and TRBJ1-5, with D perhaps matching TRBD1 (5 bases). Trimming removed 2 bases at V and 2 bases at J, with 10 bases between. Germline CDR1 and CDR2: GTSNPN and SVGIG (reference sequence). The CDR3 covers 14 residues. CDR3 sequence reads: CAWSLGGRNQPQHF. The CDR3 coding sequence is TGTGCCTGGAGTTTGGGGGGACGCAATCAGCCCCAGCATTTT.

J is TRBJ1-1 and V is TRBV24-1; no clear D. V gave up 2 bases and J gave up 2 bases, with 11 bases separating them. CDR1 is KGHDR and CDR2 is SFDVKD in the germline V gene. The CDR3 totals 15 residues. CDR3 in amino acids: CATSDSSTGNTEAFF. The CDR3 coding sequence is TGTGCCACCAGTGATTCCTCGACGGGAAACACTGAAGCTTTCTTT.

In its sample, this clone was seen a few times. The V and J genes are TRBV20-1 and TRBJ2-1, with a weak D call TRBD1 (5 bases). Germline CDR1 is DFQATT and CDR2 is SNEGSKA (reference sequence). Trimming pared 5 bases from V and 7 bases from J, leaving 9 bases between. This CDR3 contains 11 residues. DNA for the CDR3: TGCAGTGCTCAGAAGGGGAATGAGCAGTTCTTC. This codes for CSAQKGNEQFF.

V and J are TRBV2 and TRBJ2-5, with D perhaps TRBD2 (5 bases). This CDR3 is built from 12 residues. Germline loops: CDR1 SNHLY, CDR2 FYNNEI. V dropped 6 bases and J dropped 2 bases, with 7 bases sitting between them. CDR3 loop: CASSGEQETQYF. DNA of the CDR3: TGTGCCAGCAGCGGGGAGCAAGAGACCCAGTACTTC.

This chain links TRBV18 with TRBJ2-5, with a weak D call TRBD1 (6 bases). The germline V gene encodes CDR1 KGHSH and CDR2 LQKENI. This CDR3 spans 17 amino acids. With 1 base removed from V and 4 bases from J, the gap between germline ends came to 19 bases. In DNA, the CDR3 is TGTGCCAGCTCACCACGGCCAGGGGCCCCCTCTTTAGAGACCCAGTACTTC. Protein: CASSPRPGAPSLETQYF.

CDR3 residues: CASSAGLAQETQYF. The CDR3 nucleotides are TGTGCCAGCAGCGCCGGACTAGCGCAAGAGACCCAGTACTTC. The rearrangement joins TRBV5-4 to TRBJ2-5; 9 bases are a match to TRBD2. This CDR3 has 14 amino acids. J was trimmed by 2 bases and V by 4 bases; bases with no gene match: 3. Germline V gene lookup returns CDR1 SGHNT and CDR2 YYREEE (reference sequence).

As DNA, the CDR3 is TGTGCCAGCAGCGTGGACTACGCACAAGAGACCCAGTACTTC. Protein: CASSVDYAQETQYF. The V and J genes are TRBV7-2 and TRBJ2-5, with a possible D match to TRBD2 (6 bases). The CDR3 contains 14 residues. Germline-derived CDR1 and CDR2 are SGHTA and FQGNSA. The V end lost 5 bases, the J end lost 2 bases, and 12 bases lay between the germline ends.

V and J are TRBV29-1 and TRBJ2-3, with TRBD1 identical over 9 bases. CDR1 is SQVTM and CDR2 is ANQGSEA in the germline V gene. After removal of 2 bases from V and 7 bases from J, the junction contained 4 bases not matched to a gene. This CDR3 region has 13 residues. CDR3 sequence: CSVERTGANTQYF. The CDR3 nucleotides are TGCAGCGTTGAAAGGACAGGGGCAAATACGCAGTATTTT.

J is TRBJ2-3 and V is TRBV4-3, with 11 nucleotides matching TRBD2. Germline lookup yields CDR1 LGHNA and CDR2 YSLEER. V dropped 0 bases and J dropped 14; count of bases not matched to a gene: 25. CDR3 length: 20 residues. The CDR3 DNA follows: TGCGCCAGCAGCCAAGATCTCACGGGTCCCGGGCTAGCGGGGGGTTCTAGGCCGTATTTT. This encodes CASSQDLTGPGLAGGSRPYF.

V gene TRBV3-1 (or the pseudogene TRBV3-2) combines with J gene TRBJ2-7; 7 nucleotides agree with TRBD1. The CDR3 totals 13 residues. Germline V gene data show CDR1 as LGHDT and CDR2 as YNNKEL (reference sequence). Unmatched junction bases numbered 6, after V lost 5 bases and J lost 5 bases. The CDR3 DNA reads as TGTGCCAGCAGCTTGACAGGGTTGCACGAGCAGTACTTC. The encoded protein is CASSLTGLHEQYF.

To note about this clone: The junction and the germline gene differ at one end; a read error may be behind it. The genes are TRBV9 and TRBJ1-4, with D perhaps TRBD1 (5 bases). The CDR3 is made up of 14 amino acids. The V gene's germline CDR1 is SGDLS and CDR2 YYNGEE. CDR3 nucleotides: TGTGCCAGCAGCGTAGGACAGTTAAATGACAAACTGTTTTTT. It translates to CASSVGQLNDKLFF.